This TCR beta chain was recovered during a study of patients and donors after allogeneic stem cell transplantation. The CDR3 is made up of 14 amino acids. V was pared by 7 bases and J by 3 bases, with 12 bases of the junction left unmatched. From germline, CDR1 is SQVTM and CDR2 ANQGSEA. TCRdb reanalysed the RT-PCR reads using MiXCR and keeps one entry per CDR3 protein. The sample has about 960,000 distinct CDR3 sequences; approximately 18% are singletons. V usage is TRBV29-1 and J usage is TRBJ2-7; 7 bases are a match to TRBD1. The receptor comes from a human donor who was either an allogeneic HSCT recipient or a stem cell or donor lymphocyte infusion donor (not recorded which). It is not recorded whose cells these are; they may come from a transplant donor. Material: blood, either unsorted or a sorted T cell fraction (not recorded which). This CDR3 reads CSAGGIGGYYEQYF. CDR3 coding DNA: TGCAGCGCAGGGGGTATTGGGGGTTACTACGAGCAGTACTTC.